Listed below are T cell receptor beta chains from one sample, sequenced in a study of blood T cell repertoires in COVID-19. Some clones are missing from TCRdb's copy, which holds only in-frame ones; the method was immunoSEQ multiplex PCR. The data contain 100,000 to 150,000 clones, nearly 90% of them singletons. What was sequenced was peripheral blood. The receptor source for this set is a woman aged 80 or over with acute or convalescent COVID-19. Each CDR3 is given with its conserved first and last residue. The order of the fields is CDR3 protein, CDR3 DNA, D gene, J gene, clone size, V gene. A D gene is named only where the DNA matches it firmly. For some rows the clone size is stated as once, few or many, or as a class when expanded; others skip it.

CASSLVLGGTEAFF | TGTGCCAGCAGCTTGGTTTTAGGGGGCACTGAAGCTTTCTTT | - | TRBJ1-1 | - | TRBV5-4
CASSQVRGETQYF | TGCGCCAGCAGCCAAGTTAGGGGAGAGACCCAGTACTTC | - | TRBJ2-5 | - | TRBV4-1
CASSPATGVYNEKLFF | TGTGCCAGCAGCCCAGCCACAGGGGTATATAATGAAAAACTGTTTTTT | TRBD1 | TRBJ1-4 | - | TRBV28
CASSQGWSSYEQYF | TGTGCCAGCAGCCAAGGTTGGAGCTCCTACGAGCAGTACTTC | - | TRBJ2-7 | - | TRBV3-1/TRBV3-2
CATSRGQPQETQYF | TGTGCCACCAGCAGAGGACAGCCGCAAGAGACCCAGTACTTC | - | TRBJ2-5 | - | TRBV15
CASSQVSQGAKNIQYF | TGTGCCAGCAGCCAAGTTTCGCAGGGAGCCAAAAACATTCAGTACTTC | - | TRBJ2-4 | - | TRBV3-1/TRBV3-2
CASLGGLSDTQYF | TGTGCCAGCCTGGGCGGGTTATCAGATACGCAGTATTTT | - | TRBJ2-3 | once | TRBV2
CASSQEGLGGLGEKLFF | TGCGCCAGCAGCCAAGAAGGGCTAGGGGGCCTGGGGGAAAAACTGTTTTTT | TRBD1 | TRBJ1-4 | - | TRBV4-1
CASSVVGAEGSGETQYF | TGTGCCAGCAGCGTAGTCGGTGCAGAGGGATCCGGCGAGACCCAGTACTTC | - | TRBJ2-5 | once | TRBV9
CASIGASGNTIYF | TGTGCCAGCATAGGGGCCTCTGGAAACACCATATATTTT | - | TRBJ1-3 | - | TRBV6-5
CASSLEAGVGSPLHF | TGTGCCAGCAGCTTAGAAGCGGGGGTTGGTTCACCCCTCCACTTT | - | TRBJ1-6 | - | TRBV7-8
CASSLGQGGNTIYF | TGCGCCAGCAGCTTGGGACAGGGAGGAAACACCATATATTTT | TRBD1 | TRBJ1-3 | - | TRBV5-1
CASSAPGTGRRSQPQHF | TGTGCCAGCAGTGCCCCCGGGACCGGGAGACGGAGCCAGCCCCAGCATTTT | - | TRBJ1-5 | - | TRBV6-2/TRBV6-3
CASSLTSAAETQYF | TGTGCCAGCAGCTTAACTAGCGCAGCGGAGACCCAGTACTTC | TRBD2 | TRBJ2-5 | - | TRBV11-2
CASSQVQGSAYEQYF | TGCGCCAGCAGCCAAGTTCAGGGAAGCGCCTACGAGCAGTACTTC | - | TRBJ2-7 | - | TRBV4-1
CASSEGQGLGAFF | TGTGCCAGCAGTGAAGGGCAGGGTCTTGGAGCTTTCTTT | - | TRBJ1-1 | - | TRBV6-1
CASRERIRGADTQYF | TGTGCCAGCAGGGAACGGATTAGGGGCGCAGATACGCAGTATTTT | - | TRBJ2-3 | - | TRBV13
CASSMSGKNEQFF | TGTGCCAGCAGTATGTCGGGAAAGAATGAGCAGTTCTTC | - | TRBJ2-1 | - | TRBV6-4
CASSEAYRGYGYTF | TGTGCCAGCAGTGAAGCTTACCGAGGCTATGGCTACACCTTC | - | TRBJ1-2 | once | TRBV25-1
CASSHRGQGTDYGYTF | TGTGCCAGCTCCCACAGGGGGCAGGGGACTGACTATGGCTACACCTTC | TRBD1 | TRBJ1-2 | - | TRBV18
CASSVSTGTNTIYF | TGTGCCAGCAGCGTTTCGACAGGGACGAACACCATATATTTT | TRBD1 | TRBJ1-3 | few | TRBV9
CASSQVPIENSGELFF | TGCGCCAGCAGCCAAGTACCGATAGAGAACTCCGGGGAGCTGTTTTTT | - | TRBJ2-2 | - | TRBV4-1
CASSLVAGNYGYTF | TGCGCCAGCAGCTTGGTCGCAGGGAACTATGGCTACACCTTC | - | TRBJ1-2 | - | TRBV5-1
CASSASGGYGYTF | TGTGCCAGCAGCGCATCAGGGGGCTATGGCTACACCTTC | TRBD1 | TRBJ1-2 | - | TRBV7-3
CSVVGQNYGYTF | TGCAGCGTTGTTGGGCAGAACTATGGCTACACCTTC | - | TRBJ1-2 | few | TRBV29-1
CASNPGQGYEQYF | TGCGCCAGCAACCCGGGACAGGGTTACGAGCAGTACTTC | TRBD1 | TRBJ2-7 | - | TRBV5-1
CASSVRAPTWDRHNEQFF | TGTGCCAGCAGCGTCCGGGCTCCCACCTGGGACAGACACAATGAGCAGTTCTTC | TRBD1 | TRBJ2-1 | - | TRBV9
CASSVDSTNYGYTF | TGTGCCAGCAGTGTGGACAGCACTAACTATGGCTACACCTTC | - | TRBJ1-2 | - | TRBV27
CASSLVGAETQYF | TGTGCCAGCAGTTTAGTGGGAGCGGAGACCCAGTACTTC | - | TRBJ2-5 | - | TRBV12-3/TRBV12-4
CASSMSSGRSTGELFF | TGTGCCAGCAGCATGTCTAGCGGGAGGAGTACCGGGGAGCTGTTTTTT | TRBD2 | TRBJ2-2 | - | TRBV5-4
CSVEVLTDEQFF | TGCAGCGTTGAAGTGCTAACGGATGAGCAGTTCTTC | - | TRBJ2-1 | - | TRBV29-1
CASSPTRETQYF | TGTGCCAGCTCACCAACCAGAGAGACCCAGTACTTC | - | TRBJ2-5 | - | TRBV18
CASSLRTSADTQYF | TGTGCCAGCAGCCTCCGGACTAGTGCAGATACGCAGTATTTT | TRBD2 | TRBJ2-3 | - | TRBV7-3
CATSRQGVSTEAFF | TGTGCCACCAGCAGACAGGGGGTATCGACTGAAGCTTTCTTT | TRBD1 | TRBJ1-1 | - | TRBV15
CASSQDSGGTDTQYF | TGTGCCAGCAGCCAAGATAGCGGAGGCACAGATACGCAGTATTTT | - | TRBJ2-3 | - | TRBV4-2
CSAFDRDVLTF | TGCAGTGCTTTTGACAGGGACGTCCTGACTTTC | TRBD1 | TRBJ2-6 | - | TRBV20-1
CASSLARVGQPQHF | TGTGCCAGCAGCTTAGCCAGGGTTGGGCAGCCCCAGCATTTT | - | TRBJ1-5 | once | TRBV7-3